A single sample is the source of the 8 T cell receptor beta chains below, sequenced in a study of vaccination and CD4 T cells after COVID-19. Oncomine TCR Beta short-read sequencing was applied to DNA from cultured CD4+ T cells. TCRdb reprocessed the PCR reads via MiXCR and lists one record per CDR3 protein. The sample includes 5,500 or so distinct CDR3 sequences, roughly two thirds of them seen just once. The antigens these receptors bind are not known. This sample's treatment: approximately 9-day PBMC culture with coronavirus spike peptide pools or control peptides (ViraFEST assay). Sequences were obtained from CD4+ T cells from blood, cultured in vitro. Receptor source: a human donor who had recovered from COVID-19.

The chain links TRBV7-6 to TRBJ2-3; no reliable D call. The CDR3 totals 16 residues. CDR1 SGHVS and CDR2 FNYEAQ come from the germline V gene. V was cut by 5 bases and J by 0 bases, with 15 bases left in between. CDR3: CASSQDRTGSTDTQYF. The CDR3, as DNA: TGTGCCAGCAGCCAAGATAGAACCGGTAGCACAGATACGCAGTATTTT. Variable domain in full (rest from reference TRBV7-6 and TRBJ2-3): GAGVSQSPRYKVTKRGQDVALRCDPISGHVSLYWYRQALGQGPEFLTYFNYEAQQDKSGLPNDRFSAERPEGSISTLTIQRTEQRDSAMYRCASSQDRTGSTDTQYFGPGTRLTVL.

This clonotype has just a few counts. V usage is TRBV10-3 and J usage is TRBJ2-7; D is perhaps TRBD2 (6 bases). The CDR3 has 13 amino acids. The germline CDR1 and CDR2 sequences are ENHRY and SYGVKD. With 3 bases removed from V and 12 bases from J, the gap between germline ends came to 18 bases. CDR3 in DNA: TGTGCCATCAGTGAAAACCGGGACTCCCAGGTGTACTTC. It encodes CAISENRDSQVYF.

CDR3 region: CASSLGLAENSPLHF. DNA of the CDR3: TGTGCCAGCAGCTTAGGTCTGGCGGAAAATTCACCCCTCCACTTT. This rearrangement joins TRBV7-9 to TRBJ1-6; no clear D gene. Trimming pared 1 base from V and 7 bases from J, leaving 11 bases between. The CDR3 extends over 15 amino acids. CDR1 and CDR2 from the germline V gene are SEHNR and FQNEAQ (reference sequence).

The chain has TRBV2 and TRBJ1-2; possible D gene TRBD1, 6 bases. Between the trimmed V and J ends, which lost 2 bases and 6 bases, there was a span of 22 bases. From germline, CDR1 is SNHLY and CDR2 FYNNEI. The CDR3 has 17 amino acids. The chain's CDR3 is CASSEKGPHRVENGYTF. The CDR3 DNA reads TGTGCCAGCAGTGAAAAGGGACCCCACAGGGTAGAGAATGGCTACACCTTC.

A remark on this clonotype: A read error is likely here: a far larger clone is one base away. The conserved phenylalanine or tryptophan normally closing the CDR3 is absent here, so this likely arose from a read error. This chain connects TRBV11-3 to TRBJ2-1; D is unclear. The last part of the DNA fits TRBJ2-5 better; the J call may be wrong. This CDR3 region has 12 residues. CDR1 and CDR2 from the germline V gene are SGHNT and YENEEA. CDR3 sequence (DNA): TGTGCCAGCAGCTCCGGAGCGGAGACCCAGTACCTC. Amino acid sequence: CASSSGAETQYL.

The CDR3 sequence is CASSLDRDTQYF. The DNA for the CDR3 is TGTGCCAGCAGCCTTGACCGGGATACGCAGTATTTT. V usage is TRBV7-8 and J usage is TRBJ2-3; D unclear. Per germline, CDR1 SGHVS and CDR2 FQNEAQ. This CDR3 is 12 amino acids long. Deletions cut 5 bases from V and 6 bases from J, with 9 bases between.

This chain joins TRBV18 and TRBJ2-1; TRBD2 matches at 7 bases. Losses at the gene ends were 0 bases for V and 8 bases for J; bases not matched to a gene: 7. The CDR3 totals 15 residues. CDR1 is KGHSH and CDR2 is LQKENI in the germline V gene. The CDR3, as DNA: TGTGCCAGCTCACCACCGTCACGCCGGGGGGATGAGCAGTTCTTC. Translated: CASSPPSRRGDEQFF.

This clonotype was detected a few times. This CDR3 reads CASSSRAGVLQPQHF. The CDR3 bases are TGTGCCAGCAGCTCAAGGGCAGGGGTCCTCCAGCCCCAGCATTTT. J is TRBJ1-5 and V is TRBV7-2, with a tentative D call TRBD1 (6 bases). The CDR3 covers 15 residues. Germline CDR1 reads SGHTA; CDR2 reads FQGNSA. Trimming left V 4 bases short and J 7 bases short, with 17 bases between.